This T cell receptor (beta chain) was sequenced in a study of early T cells in non-severe SARS-CoV-2 infection. TCRdb re-derived calls from the 5' RACE reads in MiXCR, one entry per CDR3 protein. Of roughly 51,000 distinct CDR3 sequences listed, approximately 8.1% are singletons. Germline assignment: CDR1 SGHVS and CDR2 FQNEAQ. The V and J ends lost 3 bases and 1 base respectively, with 7 bases between them. The CDR3 is 14 residues long. This clonotype was counted a few times. V is TRBV7-8 and J is TRBJ1-5, with D perhaps matching TRBD1 (5 bases). The TCR was taken from an adult who was a healthcare worker with PCR-confirmed SARS-CoV-2 infection or an uninfected control (not recorded which). Material for sequencing was whole blood. The CDR3 spells CASSFRDSNQPQHF. DNA for the CDR3: TGTGCCAGCAGCTTTAGGGACAGCAATCAGCCCCAGCATTTT.